This T cell receptor (beta chain) comes out of a study of beta chain features in type 1 diabetes. Background on the study: Patients shared similar age, gender and cell yields with healthy donors.

Study findings and constraints: All four CD4+ subsets from Type 1 diabetes patients carried moderately but significantly shorter TCRB CDR3s. Resolution of whether HLA type affects TCRB rearrangement was not achieved here. PCR may have favored shorter templates equally in patients and controls.

Concerning this clone: Its matching antigen is unknown. Other nucleotide sequences in the sample specify the same CDR3.

The germline gives CDR1 SGHTA, CDR2 FQGNSA. This CDR3 is built from 14 residues. Trimming stripped 6 bases from V and 2 bases from J, with 11 bases between. Sequencing targeted expressed TCRB transcripts, as all isolated RNA had been reverse transcribed. Clones were sequenced by immunoSEQ multiplex PCR, and TCRdb holds only the in-frame ones, with some missing. This table holds more than 550,000 clones, over 13% found once. Sequenced input: naive CD4+ T cells from blood. The chain has TRBV7-2 and TRBJ1-5, with D perhaps matching TRBD1 (6 bases). This TCR came from a man aged 18 to 30 with type 1 diabetes. The chain's CDR3 is CASSSDSGNQPQHF. CDR3 coding DNA: TGTGCCAGCAGTTCGGACAGTGGCAATCAGCCCCAGCATTTT.